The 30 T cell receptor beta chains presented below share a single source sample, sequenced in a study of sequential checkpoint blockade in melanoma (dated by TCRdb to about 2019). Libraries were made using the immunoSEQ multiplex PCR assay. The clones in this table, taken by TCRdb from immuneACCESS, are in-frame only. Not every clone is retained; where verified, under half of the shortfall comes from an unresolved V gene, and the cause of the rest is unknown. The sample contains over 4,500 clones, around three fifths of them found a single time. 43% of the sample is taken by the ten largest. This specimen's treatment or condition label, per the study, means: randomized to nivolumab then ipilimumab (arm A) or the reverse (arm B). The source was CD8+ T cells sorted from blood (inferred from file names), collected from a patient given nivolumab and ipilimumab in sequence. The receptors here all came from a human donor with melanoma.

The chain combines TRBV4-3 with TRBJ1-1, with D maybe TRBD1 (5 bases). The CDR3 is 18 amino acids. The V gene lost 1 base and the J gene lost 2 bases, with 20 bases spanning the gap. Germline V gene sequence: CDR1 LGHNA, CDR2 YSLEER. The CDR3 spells CASSQGIMTETYNTEAFF. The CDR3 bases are TGCGCCAGCAGCCAAGGGATTATGACAGAAACGTACAACACTGAAGCTTTCTTT.

CDR3 sequence reads: CASNEPRGLAPYNEQFF. The DNA for the CDR3 is TGTGCCAGCAACGAGCCCAGAGGACTAGCGCCCTACAATGAGCAGTTCTTC. The chain couples TRBV7-8 to TRBJ2-1, with 9 bases matching TRBD2. The V segment lost 7 bases and the J segment 2 bases; nucleotides outside the gene matches: 12. The CDR3 is 17 amino acids. Germline V gene data show CDR1 as SGHVS and CDR2 as FQNEAQ.

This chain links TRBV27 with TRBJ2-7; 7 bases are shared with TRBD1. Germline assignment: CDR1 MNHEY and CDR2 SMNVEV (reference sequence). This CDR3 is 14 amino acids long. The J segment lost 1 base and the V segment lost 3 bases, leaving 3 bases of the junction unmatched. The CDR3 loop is CASSLPGGSYEQYF. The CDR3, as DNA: TGTGCCAGCAGTTTGCCAGGGGGATCCTACGAGCAGTACTTC.

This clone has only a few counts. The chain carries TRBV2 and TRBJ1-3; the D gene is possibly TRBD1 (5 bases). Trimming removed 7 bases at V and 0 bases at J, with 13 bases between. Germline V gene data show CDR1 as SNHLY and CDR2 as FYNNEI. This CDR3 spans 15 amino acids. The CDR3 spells CASTQDKSSGNTIYF. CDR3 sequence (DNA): TGTGCCAGCACACAGGACAAAAGCTCTGGAAACACCATATATTTT.

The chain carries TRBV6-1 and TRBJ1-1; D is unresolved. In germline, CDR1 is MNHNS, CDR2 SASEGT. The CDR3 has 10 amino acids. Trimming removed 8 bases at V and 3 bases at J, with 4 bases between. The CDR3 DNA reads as TGTGCCAGCCAATACACTGAAGCTTTCTTT. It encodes CASQYTEAFF.

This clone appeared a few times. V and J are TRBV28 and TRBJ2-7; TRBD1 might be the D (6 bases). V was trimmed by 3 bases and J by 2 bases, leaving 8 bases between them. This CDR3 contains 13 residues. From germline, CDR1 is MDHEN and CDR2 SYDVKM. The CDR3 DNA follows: TGTGCCAGCAGTTTTAGGACAGCCTACGAGCAGTACTTC. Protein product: CASSFRTAYEQYF.

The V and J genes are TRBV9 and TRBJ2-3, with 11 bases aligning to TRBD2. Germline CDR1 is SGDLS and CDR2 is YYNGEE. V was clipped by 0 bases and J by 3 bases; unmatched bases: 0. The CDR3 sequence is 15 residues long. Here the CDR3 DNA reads TGTGCCAGCAGCGTAGGACTAGCGGGGACAGATACGCAGTATTTT. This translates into CASSVGLAGTDTQYF.

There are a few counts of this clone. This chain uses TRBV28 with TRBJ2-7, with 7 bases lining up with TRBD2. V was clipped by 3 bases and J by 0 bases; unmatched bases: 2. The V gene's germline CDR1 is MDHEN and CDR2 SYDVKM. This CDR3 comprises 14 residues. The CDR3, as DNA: TGTGCCAGCAGTTTGGCGGGGGACTCCTACGAGCAGTACTTC. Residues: CASSLAGDSYEQYF.

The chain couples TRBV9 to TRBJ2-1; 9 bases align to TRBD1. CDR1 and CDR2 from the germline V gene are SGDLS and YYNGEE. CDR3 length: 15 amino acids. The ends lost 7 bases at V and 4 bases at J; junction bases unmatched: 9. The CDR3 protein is CASSRTQGAYNEQFF. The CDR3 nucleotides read TGTGCCAGCTCCCGAACACAGGGGGCGTACAATGAGCAGTTCTTC. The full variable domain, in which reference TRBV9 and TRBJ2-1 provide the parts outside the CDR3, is DSGVTQTPKHLITATGQRVTLRCSPRSGDLSVYWYQQSLDQGLQFLIQYYNGEERAKGNILERFSAQQFPDLHSELNLSSLELGDSALYFCASSRTQGAYNEQFFGPGTRLTVL.

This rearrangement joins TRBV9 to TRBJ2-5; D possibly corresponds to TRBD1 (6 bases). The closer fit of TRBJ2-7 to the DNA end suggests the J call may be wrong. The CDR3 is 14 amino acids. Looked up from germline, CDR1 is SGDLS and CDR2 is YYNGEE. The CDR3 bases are TGTGCCAGCAGCGACACAGGGTACTCCTACGAGCAGTACTTC. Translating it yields CASSDTGYSYEQYF.

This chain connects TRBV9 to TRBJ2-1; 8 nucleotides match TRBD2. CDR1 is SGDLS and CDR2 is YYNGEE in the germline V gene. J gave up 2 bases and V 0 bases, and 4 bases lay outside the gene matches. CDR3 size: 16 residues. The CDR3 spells CASSVDGRGAYNEQFF. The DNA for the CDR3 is TGTGCCAGCAGCGTAGATGGGCGGGGGGCCTACAATGAGCAGTTCTTC.

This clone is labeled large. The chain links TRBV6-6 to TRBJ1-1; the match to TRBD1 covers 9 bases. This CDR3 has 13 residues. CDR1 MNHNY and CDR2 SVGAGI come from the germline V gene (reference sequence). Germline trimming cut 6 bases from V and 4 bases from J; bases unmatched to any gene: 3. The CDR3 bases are TGTGCCAGCAGGGGACAGGGAGGCACTGAAGCTTTCTTT. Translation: CASRGQGGTEAFF.

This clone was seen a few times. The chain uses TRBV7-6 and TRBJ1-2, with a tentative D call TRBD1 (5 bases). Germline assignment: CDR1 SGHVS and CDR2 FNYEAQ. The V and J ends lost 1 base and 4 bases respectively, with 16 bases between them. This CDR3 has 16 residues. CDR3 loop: CASSLEGGAPSYGYTF. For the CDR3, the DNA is TGTGCCAGCAGCTTAGAGGGAGGGGCCCCCAGCTATGGCTACACCTTC.

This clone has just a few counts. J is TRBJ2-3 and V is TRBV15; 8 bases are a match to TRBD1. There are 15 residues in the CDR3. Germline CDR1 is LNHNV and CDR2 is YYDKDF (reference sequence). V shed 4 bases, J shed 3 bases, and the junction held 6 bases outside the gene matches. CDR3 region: CATSTSQGATDTQYF. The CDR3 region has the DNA TGTGCCACCAGCACGAGTCAGGGGGCTACAGATACGCAGTATTTT.

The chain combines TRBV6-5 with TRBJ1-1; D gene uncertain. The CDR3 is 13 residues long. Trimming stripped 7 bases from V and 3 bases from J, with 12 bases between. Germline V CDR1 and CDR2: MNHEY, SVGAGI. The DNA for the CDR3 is TGTGCCAGCACGAGGGCTGAATACACTGAAGCTTTCTTT. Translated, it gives CASTRAEYTEAFF.

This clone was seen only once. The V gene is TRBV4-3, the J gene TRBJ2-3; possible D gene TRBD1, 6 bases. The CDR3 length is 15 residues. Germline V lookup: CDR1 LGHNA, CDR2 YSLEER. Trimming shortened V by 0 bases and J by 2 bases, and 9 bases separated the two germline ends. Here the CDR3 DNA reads TGCGCCAGCAGCCAAGACAGGGGCCTCACAGATACGCAGTATTTT. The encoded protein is CASSQDRGLTDTQYF.

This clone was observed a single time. CDR3 DNA: TGTGCCAGCAGTTTATTGTCAGGATCTACCTATGGCTACACCTTC. Protein sequence: CASSLLSGSTYGYTF. The chain carries TRBV28 and TRBJ1-2; D gene ambiguous. The germline CDR1 and CDR2 sequences are MDHEN and SYDVKM. V lost 1 base and J lost 4, with 13 bases in between. This CDR3 contains 15 residues.

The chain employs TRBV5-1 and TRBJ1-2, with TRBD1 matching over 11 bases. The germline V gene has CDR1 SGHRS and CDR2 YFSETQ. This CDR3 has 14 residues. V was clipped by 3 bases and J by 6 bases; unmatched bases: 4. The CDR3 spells CASSWTGGSNGYTF. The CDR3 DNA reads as TGCGCCAGCAGCTGGACAGGGGGCAGCAATGGCTACACCTTC.

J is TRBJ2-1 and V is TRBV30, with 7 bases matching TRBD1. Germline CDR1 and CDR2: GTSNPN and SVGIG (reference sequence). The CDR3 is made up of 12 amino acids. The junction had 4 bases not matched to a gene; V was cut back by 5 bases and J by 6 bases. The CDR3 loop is CAWGEGANEQFF. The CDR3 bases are TGTGCCTGGGGCGAGGGGGCCAATGAGCAGTTCTTC.

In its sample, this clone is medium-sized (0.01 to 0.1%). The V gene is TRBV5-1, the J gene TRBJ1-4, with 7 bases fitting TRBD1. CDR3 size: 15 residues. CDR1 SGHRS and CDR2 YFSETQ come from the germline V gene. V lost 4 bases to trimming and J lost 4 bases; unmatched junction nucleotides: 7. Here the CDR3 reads CASSLGGTDNEKLFF. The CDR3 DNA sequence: TGCGCCAGCAGCCTGGGCGGGACAGATAATGAAAAACTGTTTTTT.

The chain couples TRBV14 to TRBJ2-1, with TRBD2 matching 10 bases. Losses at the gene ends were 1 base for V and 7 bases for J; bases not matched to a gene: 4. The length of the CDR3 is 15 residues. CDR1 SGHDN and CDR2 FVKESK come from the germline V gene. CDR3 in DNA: TGTGCCAGCAGCCAAGCTAGCGGGGGTCATAATGAGCAGTTCTTC. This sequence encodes CASSQASGGHNEQFF.

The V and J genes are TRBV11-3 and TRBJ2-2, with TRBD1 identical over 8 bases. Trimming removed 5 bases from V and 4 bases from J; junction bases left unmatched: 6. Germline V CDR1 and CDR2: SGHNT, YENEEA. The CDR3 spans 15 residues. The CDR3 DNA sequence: TGTGCCAGCAGCCAGGACAGGGTTGGCACCGGGGAGCTGTTTTTT. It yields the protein CASSQDRVGTGELFF.

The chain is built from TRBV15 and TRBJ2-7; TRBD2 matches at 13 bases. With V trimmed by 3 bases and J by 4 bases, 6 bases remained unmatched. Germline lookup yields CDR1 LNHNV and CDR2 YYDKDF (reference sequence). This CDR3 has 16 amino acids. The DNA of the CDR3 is TGTGCCACCAGCAGGGCCGGGACTAGCGGGGAATACGAGCAGTACTTC. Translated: CATSRAGTSGEYEQYF.

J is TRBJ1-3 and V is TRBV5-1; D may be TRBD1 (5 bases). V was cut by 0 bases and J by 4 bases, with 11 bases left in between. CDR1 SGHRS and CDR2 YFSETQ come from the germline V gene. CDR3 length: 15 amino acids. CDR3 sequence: CASSLDQGLGNTIYF. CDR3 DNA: TGCGCCAGCAGCTTGGATCAGGGTCTAGGAAACACCATATATTTT.

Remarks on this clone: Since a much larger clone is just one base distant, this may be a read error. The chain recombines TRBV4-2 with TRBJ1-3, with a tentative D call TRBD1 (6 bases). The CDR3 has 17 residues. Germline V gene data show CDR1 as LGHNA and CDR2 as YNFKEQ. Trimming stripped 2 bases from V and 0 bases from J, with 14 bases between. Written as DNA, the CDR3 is TGTGCCAGCAGCCAAATTCTTAACAGGGTCTCTGGAAACACCATATATTTT. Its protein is CASSQILNRVSGNTIYF.

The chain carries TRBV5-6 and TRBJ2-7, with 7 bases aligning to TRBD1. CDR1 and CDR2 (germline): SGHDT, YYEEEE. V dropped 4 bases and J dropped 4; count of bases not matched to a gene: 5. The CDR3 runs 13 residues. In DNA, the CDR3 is TGTGCCAGCAGCCCGGGACAGACTTACGAGCAGTACTTC. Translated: CASSPGQTYEQYF.

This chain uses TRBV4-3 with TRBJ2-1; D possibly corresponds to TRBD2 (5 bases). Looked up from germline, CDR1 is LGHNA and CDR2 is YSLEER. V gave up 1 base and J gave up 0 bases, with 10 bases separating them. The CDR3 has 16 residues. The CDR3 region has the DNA TGCGCCAGCAGCCAAGCGTTGAGCGGCTCCTACAATGAGCAGTTCTTC. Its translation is CASSQALSGSYNEQFF.

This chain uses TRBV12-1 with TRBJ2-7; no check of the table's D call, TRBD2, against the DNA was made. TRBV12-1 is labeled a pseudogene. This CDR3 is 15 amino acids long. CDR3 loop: CASVGKGLGGVKQYF. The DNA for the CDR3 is TGTGCCAGCGTAGGTAAAGGTTTAGGCGGGGTCAAGCAGTACTTC.

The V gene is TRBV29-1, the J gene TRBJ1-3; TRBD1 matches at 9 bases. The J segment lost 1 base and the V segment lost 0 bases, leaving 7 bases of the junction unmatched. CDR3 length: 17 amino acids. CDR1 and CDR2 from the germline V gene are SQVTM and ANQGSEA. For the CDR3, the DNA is TGCAGCGTTGAAGACGGGGGACAGGGAATGTCTGGAAACACCATATATTTT. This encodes CSVEDGGQGMSGNTIYF.

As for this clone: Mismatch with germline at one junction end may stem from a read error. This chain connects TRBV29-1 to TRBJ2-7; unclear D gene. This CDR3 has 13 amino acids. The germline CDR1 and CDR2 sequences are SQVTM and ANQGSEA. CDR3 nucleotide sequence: TGCAGCGTTGAAGGGAGCAGCTCCTGCGAGCAGTACTTC. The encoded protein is CSVEGSSSCEQYF.